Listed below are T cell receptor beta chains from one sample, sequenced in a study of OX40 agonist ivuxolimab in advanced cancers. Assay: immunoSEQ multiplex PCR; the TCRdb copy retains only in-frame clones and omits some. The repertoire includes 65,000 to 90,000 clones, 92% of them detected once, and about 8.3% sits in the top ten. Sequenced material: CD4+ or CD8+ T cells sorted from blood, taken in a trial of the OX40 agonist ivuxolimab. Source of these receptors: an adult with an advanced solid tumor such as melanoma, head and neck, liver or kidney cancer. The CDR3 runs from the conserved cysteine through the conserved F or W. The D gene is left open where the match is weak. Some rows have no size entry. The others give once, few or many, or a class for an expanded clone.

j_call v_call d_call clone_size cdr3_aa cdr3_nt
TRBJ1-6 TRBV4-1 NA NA CASSLGNPDNSPLHF TGCGCCAGCAGCCTCGGGAATCCCGATAATTCACCCCTCCACTTT
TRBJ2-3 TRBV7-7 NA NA CASSFSRGNTDTQYF TGTGCTAGCAGCTTCTCGCGGGGAAACACAGATACGCAGTATTTT
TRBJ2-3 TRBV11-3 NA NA CASSLGPEAQYF TGTGCCAGCAGCTTAGGGCCTGAAGCGCAGTATTTT
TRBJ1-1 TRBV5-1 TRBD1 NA CASTLLNRTGDFRNTEAFF TGCGCCAGCACCCTTTTAAATAGGACAGGGGATTTTCGGAACACTGAAGCTTTCTTT
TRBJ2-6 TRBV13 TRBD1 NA CASSRGQGDISGANVLTF TGTGCCAGCAGCCGGGGACAGGGGGACATCTCTGGGGCCAACGTCCTGACTTTC
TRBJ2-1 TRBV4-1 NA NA CASSQASETYNEQFF TGCGCCAGCAGCCAAGCTAGCGAAACCTACAATGAGCAGTTCTTC
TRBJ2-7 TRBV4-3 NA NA CASSQVVGGSYEQYF TGCGCCAGCAGCCAAGTTGTGGGGGGCTCCTACGAGCAGTACTTC
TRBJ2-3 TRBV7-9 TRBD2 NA CASSLSSGGQGGTDTQYF TGTGCCAGCAGCTTATCTAGCGGGGGCCAGGGAGGCACAGATACGCAGTATTTT
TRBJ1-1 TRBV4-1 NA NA CASSHQELNTEAFF TGCGCCAGCAGCCACCAAGAACTGAACACTGAAGCTTTCTTT
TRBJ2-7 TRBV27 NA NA CASSLAGVYEQYF TGTGCCAGCAGTTTGGCAGGGGTCTACGAGCAGTACTTC
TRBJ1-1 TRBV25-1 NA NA CASSERGTEAFF TGTGCCAGCAGTGAGCGTGGGACTGAAGCTTTCTTT
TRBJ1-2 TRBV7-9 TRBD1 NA CASSLTGQGARSYGYTF TGTGCCAGCAGCTTAACGGGACAGGGGGCGCGTAGCTATGGCTACACCTTC
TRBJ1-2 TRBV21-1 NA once CASSSYGTGSNYGYTF TGTGCCAGCAGCTCATACGGGACAGGGAGTAACTATGGCTACACCTTC
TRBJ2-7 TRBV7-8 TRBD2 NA CASSPLARAYEQYF TGTGCCAGCAGCCCACTAGCGCGGGCCTACGAGCAGTACTTC
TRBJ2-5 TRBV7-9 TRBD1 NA CASSLVGTGAAGETQYF TGTGCCAGCAGCTTGGTGGGGACAGGGGCGGCAGGGGAGACCCAGTACTTC
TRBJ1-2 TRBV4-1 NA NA CASSQEDGRKKDGYTF TGCGCCAGCAGCCAAGAAGATGGCAGGAAGAAAGATGGCTACACCTTC
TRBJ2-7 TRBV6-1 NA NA CASSTQGLISYEQYF TGTGCCAGCAGTACCCAAGGACTAATATCCTACGAGCAGTACTTC
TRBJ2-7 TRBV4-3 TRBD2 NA CASSQDRTSGYEQYF TGCGCCAGCAGCCAAGATCGAACTAGCGGCTACGAGCAGTACTTC
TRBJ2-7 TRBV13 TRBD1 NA CASSPGTGSLFYEQYF TGTGCCAGCAGCCCCGGGACAGGGAGTTTGTTTTACGAGCAGTACTTC
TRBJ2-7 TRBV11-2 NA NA CASSLYRDLESEQYF TGTGCCAGCAGCTTATACAGGGACCTCGAATCCGAGCAGTACTTC
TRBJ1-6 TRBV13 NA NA CASSLAQSPLHF TGTGCCAGCAGCTTAGCGCAGTCACCCCTCCACTTT
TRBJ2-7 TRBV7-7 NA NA CASSFRGDYEQYF TGTGCTAGCAGCTTCAGGGGGGACTACGAGCAGTACTTC
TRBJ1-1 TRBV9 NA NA CASSVGGEPEAFF TGTGCCAGCAGCGTAGGCGGGGAGCCTGAAGCTTTCTTT
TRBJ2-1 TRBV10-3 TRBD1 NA CAITSPGQGRGGRYNEQFF TGTGCCATCACCTCCCCGGGACAGGGCCGAGGGGGCCGCTACAATGAGCAGTTCTTC
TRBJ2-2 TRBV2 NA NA CASSVWTSGELFF TGTGCCAGCAGTGTTTGGACCAGCGGGGAGCTGTTTTTT
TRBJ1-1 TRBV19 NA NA CASSLGNTEAFF TGTGCCAGTAGTCTCGGGAACACTGAAGCTTTCTTT
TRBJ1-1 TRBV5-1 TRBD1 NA CASSFQTGGTEAFF TGCGCCAGCAGCTTCCAGACAGGGGGAACTGAAGCTTTCTTT
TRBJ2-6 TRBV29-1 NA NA CSVEEGTGANVLTF TGCAGCGTTGAAGAAGGGACTGGGGCCAACGTCCTGACTTTC
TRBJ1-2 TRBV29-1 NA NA CSVEGGSNYGYTF TGCAGCGTTGAAGGCGGGTCGAACTATGGCTACACCTTC
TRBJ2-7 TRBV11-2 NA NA CASSLAQLRWYEQYF TGTGCCAGCAGCTTAGCCCAATTAAGGTGGTACGAGCAGTACTTC
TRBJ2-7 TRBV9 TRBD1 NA CASSPQGAYEQYF TGTGCCAGCAGCCCGCAGGGGGCTTACGAGCAGTACTTC
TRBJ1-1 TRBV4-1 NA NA CASSQGEGLSTEAFF TGCGCCAGCAGCCAGGGTGAGGGCCTAAGCACTGAAGCTTTCTTT